The clone carrying this T cell receptor (beta chain) was found once. Study processing details: Reference gene primer amplification gave estimated nucleated cell counts. Method: immunoSEQ multiplex PCR; TCRdb's copy keeps in-frame clones and lacks some. V, J and clone size are taken as reported in that table, and D and trimming were inferred from the DNA itself. The table shows tens of thousands of clones, with almost 90% occurring only once. Trimming took 2 bases from V and 1 from J, leaving 7 bases between them. Looked up from germline, CDR1 is SGHKS and CDR2 is YYEKEE (reference sequence). There are 14 residues in the CDR3. The source of the sample is a study of blood T cell repertoires in COVID-19. Study-wide context: COVID-19 samples from acute and convalescent phases originated in the United States, Italy and Spain. Nucleic acid was either cDNA or gDNA, and it came from T cells, B-cell-depleted T cells, or PBMCs.

The TCR originated in a man aged 65-85 years with acute or convalescent COVID-19. The chain couples TRBV5-5 to TRBJ1-5, with D possibly TRBD1 on 6 matching bases. Sequencing was performed on peripheral blood. Here the CDR3 reads CASSFGQSNQPQHF. Written as DNA, the CDR3 is TGTGCCAGCAGCTTCGGACAGAGCAATCAGCCCCAGCATTTT.